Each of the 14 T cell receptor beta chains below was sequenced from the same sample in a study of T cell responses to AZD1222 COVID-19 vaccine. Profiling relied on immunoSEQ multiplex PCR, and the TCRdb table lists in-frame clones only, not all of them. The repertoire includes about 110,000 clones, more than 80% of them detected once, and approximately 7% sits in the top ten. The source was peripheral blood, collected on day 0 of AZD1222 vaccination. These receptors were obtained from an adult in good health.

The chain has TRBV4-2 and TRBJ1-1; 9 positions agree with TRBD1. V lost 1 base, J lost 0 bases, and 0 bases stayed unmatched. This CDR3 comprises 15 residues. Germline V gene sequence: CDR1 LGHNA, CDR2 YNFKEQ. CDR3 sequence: CASSQGQGVNTEAFF. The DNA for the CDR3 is TGTGCCAGCAGCCAAGGACAGGGGGTGAACACTGAAGCTTTCTTT.

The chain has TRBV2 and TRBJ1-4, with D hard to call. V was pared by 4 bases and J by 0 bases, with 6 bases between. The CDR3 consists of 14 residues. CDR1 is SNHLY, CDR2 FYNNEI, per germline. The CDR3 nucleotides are TGTGCCAGCAGTGCGACCGCAACTAATGAAAAACTGTTTTTT. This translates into CASSATATNEKLFF.

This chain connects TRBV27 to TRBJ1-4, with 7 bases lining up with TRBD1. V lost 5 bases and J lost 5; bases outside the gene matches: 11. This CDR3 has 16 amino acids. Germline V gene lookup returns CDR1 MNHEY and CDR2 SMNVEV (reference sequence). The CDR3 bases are TGTGCCAGCAGTCCCACGTGGACAGGTTCAAATGAAAAACTGTTTTTT. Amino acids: CASSPTWTGSNEKLFF.

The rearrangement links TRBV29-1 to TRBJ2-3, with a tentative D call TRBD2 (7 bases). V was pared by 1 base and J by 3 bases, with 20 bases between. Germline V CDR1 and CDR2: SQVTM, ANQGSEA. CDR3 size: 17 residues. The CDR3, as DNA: TGCAGCGTTGAAGGATCCAGGGTCGGGGGGCTGACAGATACGCAGTATTTT. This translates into CSVEGSRVGGLTDTQYF.

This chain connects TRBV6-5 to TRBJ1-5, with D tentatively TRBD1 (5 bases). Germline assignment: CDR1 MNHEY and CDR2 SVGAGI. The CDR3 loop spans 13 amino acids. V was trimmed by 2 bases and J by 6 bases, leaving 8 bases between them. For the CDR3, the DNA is TGTGCCAGCAGTTACGGGGCGTTTCAGCCCCAGCATTTT. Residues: CASSYGAFQPQHF.

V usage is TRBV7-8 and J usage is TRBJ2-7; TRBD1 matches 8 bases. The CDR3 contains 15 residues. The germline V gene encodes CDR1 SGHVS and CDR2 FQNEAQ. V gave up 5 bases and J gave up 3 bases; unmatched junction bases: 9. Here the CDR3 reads CASSITGGSRYEQYF. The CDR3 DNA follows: TGTGCCAGCAGCATAACAGGGGGTTCGCGCTACGAGCAGTACTTC. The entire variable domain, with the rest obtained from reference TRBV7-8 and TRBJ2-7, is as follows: GAGVSQSPRYKVAKRGQDVALRCDPISGHVSLFWYQQALGQGPEFLTYFQNEAQLDKSGLPSDRFFAERPEGSVSTLKIQRTQQEDSAVYLCASSITGGSRYEQYFGPGTRLTVT.

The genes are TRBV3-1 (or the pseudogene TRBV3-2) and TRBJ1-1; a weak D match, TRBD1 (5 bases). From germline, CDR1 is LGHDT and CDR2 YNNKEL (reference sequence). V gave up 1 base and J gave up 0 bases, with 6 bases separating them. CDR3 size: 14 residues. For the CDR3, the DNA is TGTGCCAGCAGCCAAGTAGGGGTGAACACTGAAGCTTTCTTT. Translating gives CASSQVGVNTEAFF.

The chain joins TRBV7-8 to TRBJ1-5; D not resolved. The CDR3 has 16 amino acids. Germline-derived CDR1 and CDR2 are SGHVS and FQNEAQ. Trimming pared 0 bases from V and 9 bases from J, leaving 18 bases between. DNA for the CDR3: TGTGCCAGCAGCTTAGCGACTCGGCAGGCCCCCGGGCCCCAGCATTTT. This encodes CASSLATRQAPGPQHF.

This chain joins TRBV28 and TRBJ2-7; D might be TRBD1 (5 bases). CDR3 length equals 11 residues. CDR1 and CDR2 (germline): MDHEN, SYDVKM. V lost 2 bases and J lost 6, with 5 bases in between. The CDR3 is CASSLQGEQYF. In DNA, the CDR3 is TGTGCCAGCAGTTTACAGGGCGAGCAGTACTTC.

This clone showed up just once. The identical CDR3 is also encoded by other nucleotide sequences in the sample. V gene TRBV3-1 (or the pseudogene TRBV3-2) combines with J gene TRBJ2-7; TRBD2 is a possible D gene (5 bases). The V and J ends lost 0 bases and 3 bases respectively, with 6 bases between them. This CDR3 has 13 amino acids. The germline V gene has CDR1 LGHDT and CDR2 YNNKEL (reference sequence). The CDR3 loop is CASSQEGVYEQYF. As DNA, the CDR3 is TGTGCCAGCAGCCAAGAGGGAGTCTACGAGCAGTACTTC.

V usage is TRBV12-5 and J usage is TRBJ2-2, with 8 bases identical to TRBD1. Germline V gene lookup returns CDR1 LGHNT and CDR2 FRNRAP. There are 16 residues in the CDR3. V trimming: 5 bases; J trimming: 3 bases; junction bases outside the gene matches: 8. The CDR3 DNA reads TGTGCTAGTGGTCCATCAGGGGGCGCGGACACCGGGGAGCTGTTTTTT. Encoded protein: CASGPSGGADTGELFF.

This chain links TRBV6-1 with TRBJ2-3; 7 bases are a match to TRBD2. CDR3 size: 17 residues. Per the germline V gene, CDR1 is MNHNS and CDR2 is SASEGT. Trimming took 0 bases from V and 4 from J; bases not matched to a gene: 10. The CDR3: CASSEAFSGGRADTQYF. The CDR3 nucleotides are TGTGCCAGCAGTGAAGCGTTTAGCGGAGGGAGGGCAGATACGCAGTATTTT.

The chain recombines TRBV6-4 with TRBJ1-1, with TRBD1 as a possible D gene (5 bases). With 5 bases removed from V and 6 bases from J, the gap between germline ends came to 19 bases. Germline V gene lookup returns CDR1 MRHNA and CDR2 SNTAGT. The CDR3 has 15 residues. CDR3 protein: CASSRVATASSEAFF. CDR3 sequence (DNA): TGTGCCAGCAGTCGGGTTGCGACAGCTTCGTCTGAAGCTTTCTTT.

CDR3 bases: TGTGCCAGCAGCCAAGAAAGCCTAGGCACCAATGAGCAGTTCTTC. Encoded protein: CASSQESLGTNEQFF. V and J are TRBV3-1 (or the pseudogene TRBV3-2) and TRBJ2-1; D not certain. Germline CDR1 and CDR2: LGHDT and YNNKEL (reference sequence). Trimming left V 0 bases short and J 6 bases short, with 12 bases between. The CDR3 is 15 residues long.